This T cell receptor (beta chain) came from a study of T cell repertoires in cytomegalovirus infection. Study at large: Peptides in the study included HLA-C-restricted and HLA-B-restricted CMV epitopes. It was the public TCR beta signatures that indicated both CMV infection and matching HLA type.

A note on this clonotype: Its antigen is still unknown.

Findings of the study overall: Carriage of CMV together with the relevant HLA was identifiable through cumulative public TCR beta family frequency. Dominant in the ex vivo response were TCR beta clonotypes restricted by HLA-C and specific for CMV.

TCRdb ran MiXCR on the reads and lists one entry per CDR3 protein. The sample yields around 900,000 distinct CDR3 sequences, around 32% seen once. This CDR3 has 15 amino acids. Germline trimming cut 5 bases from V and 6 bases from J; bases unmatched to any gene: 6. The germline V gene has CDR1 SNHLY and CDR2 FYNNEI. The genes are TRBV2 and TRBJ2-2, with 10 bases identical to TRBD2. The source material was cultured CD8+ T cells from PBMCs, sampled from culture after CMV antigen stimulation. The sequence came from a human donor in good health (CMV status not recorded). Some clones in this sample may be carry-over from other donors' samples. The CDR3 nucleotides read TGTGCCAGCAGTTTGATAGCGGGGGGTCCCGGGGAGCTGTTTTTT. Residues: CASSLIAGGPGELFF. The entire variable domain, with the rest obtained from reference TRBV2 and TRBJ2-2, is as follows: EPEVTQTPSHQVTQMGQEVILRCVPISNHLYFYWYRQILGQKVEFLVSFYNNEISEKSEIFDDQFSVERPDGSNFTLKIRSTKLEDSAMYFCASSLIAGGPGELFFGEGSRLTVL.